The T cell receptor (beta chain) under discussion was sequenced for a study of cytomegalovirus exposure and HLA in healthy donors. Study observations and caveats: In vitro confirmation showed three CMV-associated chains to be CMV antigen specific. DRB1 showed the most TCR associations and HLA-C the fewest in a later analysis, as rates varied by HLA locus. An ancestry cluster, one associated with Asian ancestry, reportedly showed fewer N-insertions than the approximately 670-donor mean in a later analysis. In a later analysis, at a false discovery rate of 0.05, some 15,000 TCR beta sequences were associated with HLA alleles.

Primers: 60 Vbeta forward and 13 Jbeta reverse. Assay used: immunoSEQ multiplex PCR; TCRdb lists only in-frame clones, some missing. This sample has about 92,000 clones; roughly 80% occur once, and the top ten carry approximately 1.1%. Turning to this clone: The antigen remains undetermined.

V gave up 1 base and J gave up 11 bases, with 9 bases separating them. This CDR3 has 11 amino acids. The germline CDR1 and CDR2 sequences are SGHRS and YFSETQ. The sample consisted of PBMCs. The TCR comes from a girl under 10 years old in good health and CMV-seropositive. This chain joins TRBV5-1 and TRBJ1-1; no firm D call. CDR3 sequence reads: CASSLPREAFF. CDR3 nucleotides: TGCGCCAGCAGCTTGCCAAGGGAGGCTTTCTTT.